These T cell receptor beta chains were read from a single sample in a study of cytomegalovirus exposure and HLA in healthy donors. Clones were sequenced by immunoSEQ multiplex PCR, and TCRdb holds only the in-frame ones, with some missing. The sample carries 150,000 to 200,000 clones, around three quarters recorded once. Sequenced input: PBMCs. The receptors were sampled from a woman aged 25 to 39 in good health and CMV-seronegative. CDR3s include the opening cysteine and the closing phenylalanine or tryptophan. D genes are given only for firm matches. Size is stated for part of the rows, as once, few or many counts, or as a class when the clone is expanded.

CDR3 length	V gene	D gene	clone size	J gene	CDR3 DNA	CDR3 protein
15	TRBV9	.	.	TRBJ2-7	TGTGCCAGCAGCGTAGGTGGGGACATTTTTTACGAGCAGTACTTC	CASSVGGDIFYEQYF
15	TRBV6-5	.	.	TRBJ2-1	TGTGCCAGCAGTTATGCCTGGAGCTCCTACAATGAGCAGTTCTTC	CASSYAWSSYNEQFF
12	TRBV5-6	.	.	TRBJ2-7	TGTTCCAGCAGCAAACGTCGAGGGGAGCAGTACTTC	CSSSKRRGEQYF
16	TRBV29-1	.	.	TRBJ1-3	TGCAGCGTAAAAGACAGCGGCTGGGGGGCTGGAAACACCATATATTTT	CSVKDSGWGAGNTIYF
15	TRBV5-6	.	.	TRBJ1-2	TGTGCCAGCAGCTTGGCCGCGGGAGGGTACTATGGCTACCCCTTC	CASSLAAGGYYGYPF
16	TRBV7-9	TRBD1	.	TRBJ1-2	TGTGCCAGCAGCTTAGCGGGCAGGGGGTCGACCTATGGCTACACCTTC	CASSLAGRGSTYGYTF
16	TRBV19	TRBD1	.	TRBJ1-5	TGTGCCAGTAGTATGGAGGGACAGGGTGTTGATCAGCCCCAGCATTTT	CASSMEGQGVDQPQHF
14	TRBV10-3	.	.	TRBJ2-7	TGTGCCACCAAAGATCGGCCCCAGGGGTACGAGCAGTACTTC	CATKDRPQGYEQYF
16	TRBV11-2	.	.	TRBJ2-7	TGTGCCAGCAGCTGGCACCTCGGGACATCATCCTACGAGCAGTACTTC	CASSWHLGTSSYEQYF
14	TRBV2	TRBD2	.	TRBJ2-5	TGTGCCAGCAGAGGGACTAGCGGGAAAGAGACCCAGTACTTC	CASRGTSGKETQYF
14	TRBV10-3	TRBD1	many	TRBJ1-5	TGTGCCATCAGTCCCGGGACAGGTAATCAGCCCCAGCATTTT	CAISPGTGNQPQHF
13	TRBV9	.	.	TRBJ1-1	TGTGCCAGCAGGAAGCGGGCAGACACTGAAGCTTTCTTT	CASRKRADTEAFF
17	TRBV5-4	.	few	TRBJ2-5	TGTGCCAGCAGCTCCGACCCAGACAGATTAGTACAAGAGACCCAGTACTTC	CASSSDPDRLVQETQYF
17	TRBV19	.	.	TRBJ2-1	TGTGCCAGTACCTCAATGGCCACCAGGGGCACCTACAATGAGCAGTTCTTC	CASTSMATRGTYNEQFF
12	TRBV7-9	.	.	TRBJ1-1	TGTTCCAGCAGCTCAGGACAGCCGGGGGCTTTCTTT	CSSSSGQPGAFF
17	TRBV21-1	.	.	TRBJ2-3	TGTGCCAGGAGCTCTAGCGGGGGCCCGACGAGGAAGGATACGCAGTATTTT	CARSSSGGPTRKDTQYF
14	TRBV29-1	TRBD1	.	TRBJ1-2	TGCAGCGTTGTGGTCGCAGGGGGCGCAAATGGCTACACCTTC	CSVVVAGGANGYTF
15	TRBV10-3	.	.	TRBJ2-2	TGTGCCATCAGTGGAGCGGACTTTAACACCGGGGAGCTGTTTTTT	CAISGADFNTGELFF
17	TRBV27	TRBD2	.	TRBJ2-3	TGTGCCAGCAGTACCTTACTAGCGGGAGGAGCCACAGATACGCAGTATTTT	CASSTLLAGGATDTQYF
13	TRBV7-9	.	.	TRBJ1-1	TGTGCCAGCAGCTCTCGGACAGTCCCTGAAGCTTTCTTT	CASSSRTVPEAFF
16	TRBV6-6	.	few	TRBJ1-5	TGTGCCAGCAGTTCGGGACACATTAATAGCAATCAGCCCCAGCATTTT	CASSSGHINSNQPQHF
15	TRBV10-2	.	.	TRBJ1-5	TGCGCCAGCAGTGATTTAGGGGCCATCAATCAGCCCCAGCATTTT	CASSDLGAINQPQHF
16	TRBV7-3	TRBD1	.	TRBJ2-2	TGTGCCAGCAGCCAGGACAGGGGAGGAGAGACCGGGGAGCTGTTTTTT	CASSQDRGGETGELFF
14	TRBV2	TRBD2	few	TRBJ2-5	TGTGCCAGCAGTGAGACTAGCGGTCAAGAGACCCAGTACTTC	CASSETSGQETQYF
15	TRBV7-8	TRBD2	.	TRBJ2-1	TGTGCCAGCAGCTTAGGACTAGCGGAGTACAATGAGCAGTTCTTC	CASSLGLAEYNEQFF
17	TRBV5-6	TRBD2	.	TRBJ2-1	TGTGCCAGCAGTCTCGATAGCGGGAGGGCCGGGTACAATGAGCAGTTCTTC	CASSLDSGRAGYNEQFF
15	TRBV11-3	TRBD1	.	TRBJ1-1	TGTGCCAGCAGCTTCGGGGACAGCCGGAACACTGAAGCTTTCTTT	CASSFGDSRNTEAFF
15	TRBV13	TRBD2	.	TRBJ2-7	TGTGCCAGCAGCTTGGAAACGGGACTAGTGGGGGAGCAGTACTTC	CASSLETGLVGEQYF
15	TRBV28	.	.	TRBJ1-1	TGTGCCAGCAGTTTTAGGGGGGGGTTTCACACTGAAGCTTTCTTT	CASSFRGGFHTEAFF
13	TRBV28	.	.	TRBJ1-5	TGTGCCAGTGGACTAATTAGCAATCAGCCCCAGCATTTT	CASGLISNQPQHF
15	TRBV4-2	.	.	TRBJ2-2	TGTGCCAGCAGCCAAGACGCAGGTAGAGCCGGGGAGCTGTTTTTT	CASSQDAGRAGELFF
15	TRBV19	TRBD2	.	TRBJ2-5	TGTGCCAGTAGTATAGTCGGACTAGAGAAGGAGACCCAGTACTTC	CASSIVGLEKETQYF
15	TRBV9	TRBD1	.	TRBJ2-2	TGTGCCAGCAGCGCCAGACAGGGGGCCAACGGGGAGCTGTTTTTT	CASSARQGANGELFF
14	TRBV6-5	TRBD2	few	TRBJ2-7	TGTGCCAGCAGTTCACCGGGACTAGCTGTCGAGCAGTACTTC	CASSSPGLAVEQYF
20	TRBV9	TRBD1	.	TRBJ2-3	TGTGCCAGCAGCCCTGGATCAGGGACAGGGGCCGATCGCCTGGTAGGTACGCAGTATTTT	CASSPGSGTGADRLVGTQYF
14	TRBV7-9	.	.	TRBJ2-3	TGTGCCAGCAGCCAGAGGGGGGGCCCTGATACGCAGTATTTT	CASSQRGGPDTQYF
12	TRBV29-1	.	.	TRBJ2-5	TGCAGCGTTGGAAAAGGGGTCGAGACCCAGTACTTC	CSVGKGVETQYF
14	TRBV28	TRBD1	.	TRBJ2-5	TGTGCCAGCAGTCTGCCAGGGGGCGGAGAGACCCAGTACTTC	CASSLPGGGETQYF
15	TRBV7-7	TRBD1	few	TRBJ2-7	TGTGCCAGCAGCTGGGGACAGGGGGAGGCCTACGAGCAGTACTTC	CASSWGQGEAYEQYF